These 20 T cell receptor beta chains were all obtained from the same sample, sequenced in a study of T cell responses to AZD1222 COVID-19 vaccine. Clones were sequenced by immunoSEQ multiplex PCR, and TCRdb holds only the in-frame ones, with some missing. Here the sample spans 100,000 to 150,000 clones, around 87% being singletons. Sample: peripheral blood, taken on day 0 of AZD1222 vaccination. These receptors were collected from an adult in good health.

This chain links TRBV19 with TRBJ2-2, with a possible D match to TRBD2 (5 bases). The CDR3 sequence is 16 residues long. Germline CDR1 reads LNHDA; CDR2 reads SQIVND (reference sequence). With 4 bases removed from V and 4 bases from J, the gap between germline ends came to 16 bases. The CDR3 is CASSNLIGKPTGELFF. CDR3 coding DNA: TGTGCCAGTAGTAATCTCATCGGGAAACCCACCGGGGAGCTGTTTTTT.

The chain has TRBV6-5 and TRBJ1-4, with a possible D match to TRBD1 (6 bases). V was trimmed by 2 bases and J by 4 bases, leaving 8 bases between them. Per the germline V gene, CDR1 is MNHEY and CDR2 is SVGAGI. The CDR3 runs to 14 residues. CDR3 loop: CASSYGTLNEKLFF. CDR3 sequence (DNA): TGTGCCAGCAGTTACGGGACACTTAATGAAAAACTGTTTTTT.

This clone occurred once. The chain recombines TRBV4-1 with TRBJ2-5, with TRBD2 as a possible D gene (6 bases). Trimming took 4 bases from V and 5 from J, leaving 17 bases between them. From germline, CDR1 is MGHRA and CDR2 YSYEKL. CDR3 length: 15 residues. In DNA form, the CDR3 reads TGCGCCAGCAGCCCCGGGGCGGGAAGGTGGGAGACCCAGTACTTC. It encodes CASSPGAGRWETQYF.

The chain recombines TRBV6-2 or TRBV6-3 with TRBJ2-7; D gene uncertain. Germline assignment: CDR1 MNHEY and CDR2 SVGEGT. The V and J ends lost 5 bases and 3 bases respectively, with 5 bases between them. There are 11 residues in the CDR3. The CDR3 region is CASSPLYEQYF. The DNA of the CDR3 is TGTGCCAGCAGTCCCCTCTACGAGCAGTACTTC.

The V and J genes are TRBV4-3 and TRBJ1-3, with D possibly matching TRBD1 (5 bases). Germline CDR1 is LGHNA and CDR2 is YSLEER. V was shortened by 0 bases and J by 2 bases, with 14 bases between the two germline ends. This CDR3 spans 17 amino acids. The CDR3 protein is CASSQDLAGQTGNTIYF. The CDR3 nucleotides are TGCGCCAGCAGCCAAGATCTAGCAGGACAAACTGGAAACACCATATATTTT.

The chain carries TRBV7-9 and TRBJ1-5, with 7 bases fitting TRBD1. The J segment lost 6 bases and the V segment lost 3 bases, leaving 2 bases of the junction unmatched. The CDR3 loop spans 13 amino acids. Germline lookup yields CDR1 SEHNR and CDR2 FQNEAQ (reference sequence). CDR3 DNA sequence: TGTGCCAGCAGCTTGACAGGGACTCAGCCCCAGCATTTT. Amino acids: CASSLTGTQPQHF.

J is TRBJ2-2 and V is TRBV5-1; D tentatively fits TRBD1 or TRBD2 (6 bases each). Trimming stripped 4 bases from V and 4 bases from J, with 14 bases between. Germline V gives CDR1 SGHRS, CDR2 YFSETQ. The CDR3 runs 15 residues. The CDR3: CASSGLQGGTGELFF. The CDR3 DNA reads as TGCGCCAGCAGCGGTTTACAGGGAGGCACCGGGGAGCTGTTTTTT. Supplemented by reference TRBV5-1 and TRBJ2-2, the full variable domain reads KAGVTQTPRYLIKTRGQQVTLSCSPISGHRSVSWYQQTPGQGLQFLFEYFSETQRNKGNFPGRFSGRQFSNSRSEMNVSTLELGDSALYLCASSGLQGGTGELFFGEGSRLTVL.

The rearrangement uses TRBV14 and TRBJ1-2, with D maybe TRBD1 (6 bases). This CDR3 contains 15 residues. Per germline, CDR1 SGHDN and CDR2 FVKESK. Deletions cut 0 bases from V and 6 bases from J, with 14 bases between. CDR3 coding DNA: TGTGCCAGCAGCCAAGATCTCTTAGGGGGTCATGGCTACACCTTC. Translated, it gives CASSQDLLGGHGYTF.

In DNA, the CDR3 is TGTGCCAGCAGTTTATACGGCCACTCTTATTCCTACGAGCAGTACTTC. The encoded protein is CASSLYGHSYSYEQYF. The chain links TRBV27 to TRBJ2-7; D remains unclear. Looked up from germline, CDR1 is MNHEY and CDR2 is SMNVEV (reference sequence). The CDR3 is 16 amino acids. V was pared by 1 base and J by 1 base, with 14 bases between.

The CDR3 spells CASSKGFSGNTIYF. The CDR3 nucleotides read TGTGCCAGCTCTAAGGGATTCTCTGGAAACACCATATATTTT. This chain joins TRBV7-2 and TRBJ1-3; D is ambiguous. Germline CDR1 reads SGHTA; CDR2 reads FQGNSA. CDR3 length: 14 residues. The V end was cut by 8 bases, the J end by 0 bases, with 11 bases between.

This rearrangement joins TRBV9 to TRBJ1-6, with D possibly being TRBD1 (5 bases). Trimming cost V 0 bases and J 5 bases, with 15 bases left between them. The length of the CDR3 is 17 residues. Germline lookup yields CDR1 SGDLS and CDR2 YYNGEE. The CDR3 is CASSVAPGRGDNSPLHF. DNA for the CDR3: TGTGCCAGCAGCGTAGCTCCAGGGAGAGGGGATAATTCACCCCTCCACTTT.

The sample holds one count of this clone. The J gene is TRBJ2-1, the V gene TRBV30; D is unresolved. V lost 4 bases to trimming and J lost 1 base, with 17 bases between them. The CDR3 spans 16 residues. The germline CDR1 and CDR2 sequences are GTSNPN and SVGIG (reference sequence). The CDR3 reads CAWTLGLHGSYNEQFF. The CDR3 DNA reads TGTGCCTGGACCTTGGGCCTTCATGGGTCCTACAATGAGCAGTTCTTC.

This chain joins TRBV27 and TRBJ2-3; the match to TRBD2 covers 8 bases. From germline, CDR1 is MNHEY and CDR2 SMNVEV (reference sequence). V lost 2 bases to trimming and J lost 5 bases; unmatched junction nucleotides: 9. This CDR3 is built from 16 residues. CDR3 region: CASSLRSGILVDTQYF. The CDR3 DNA follows: TGTGCCAGCAGTTTACGTAGCGGGATACTCGTAGATACGCAGTATTTT.

The genes are TRBV7-9 and TRBJ2-7; D is possibly TRBD2 (6 bases). Germline CDR1 reads SEHNR; CDR2 reads FQNEAQ (reference sequence). V was clipped by 4 bases and J by 5 bases, with 18 bases between them. The CDR3 loop spans 15 amino acids. CDR3 DNA: TGTGCCAGCAGCTATCTGGGACTCCCAGGCGACGAGCAGTACTTC. It encodes CASSYLGLPGDEQYF.

The chain has TRBV5-1 and TRBJ2-3; unclear D gene. This CDR3 is built from 14 residues. Per germline, CDR1 SGHRS and CDR2 YFSETQ. The germline V and J ends were trimmed by 3 bases and 2 bases, with 10 bases remaining between them. CDR3 region: CASSSRSLTDTQYF. Here the CDR3 DNA reads TGCGCCAGCAGCTCCAGGTCCCTCACAGATACGCAGTATTTT.

The CDR3: CASRRTGTGNYEQYF. For the CDR3, the DNA is TGTGCCAGCAGGCGAACCGGGACAGGGAACTACGAGCAGTACTTC. The V and J genes are TRBV6-5 and TRBJ2-7; the match to TRBD1 covers 9 bases. V lost 6 bases to trimming and J lost 3 bases; unmatched junction nucleotides: 9. The CDR3 has 15 amino acids. Per germline, CDR1 MNHEY and CDR2 SVGAGI.

This clone came up many times. CDR3 residues: CASSWTRGVPEAFF. The CDR3 coding sequence is TGTGCCAGCAGCTGGACACGAGGGGTCCCTGAAGCTTTCTTT. This sequence joins TRBV11-2 and TRBJ1-1; D might be TRBD1 (5 bases). From germline, CDR1 is SGHAT and CDR2 FQNNGV. Trimming removed 4 bases from V and 6 bases from J, with 15 bases in between. The CDR3 covers 14 residues. Based on the CDR3 plus reference TRBV11-2 and TRBJ1-1, the full variable domain is EAGVAQSPRYKIIEKRQSVAFWCNPISGHATLYWYQQILGQGPKLLIQFQNNGVVDDSQLPKDRFSAERLKGVDSTLKIQPAKLEDSAVYLCASSWTRGVPEAFFGQGTRLTVV.

The chain combines TRBV10-3 with TRBJ2-7, with TRBD1 matching 9 bases. V lost 3 bases to trimming and J lost 7 bases; unmatched junction nucleotides: 10. The CDR3 sequence is 15 residues long. Germline V gene data show CDR1 as ENHRY and CDR2 as SYGVKD. The CDR3 loop is CAISEAGTGIREQYF. The CDR3 nucleotides read TGTGCCATCAGTGAAGCCGGGACAGGGATAAGGGAGCAGTACTTC.

Only a few counts were recorded for this clone. This sequence joins TRBV7-2 and TRBJ2-1; D may correspond to TRBD1 or TRBD2 (5 bases each). This CDR3 comprises 14 residues. Germline CDR1 SGHTA, CDR2 FQGNSA. V lost 3 bases to trimming and J lost 2 bases, with 8 bases between them. Here the CDR3 DNA reads TGTGCCAGCAGCTTCCGGGACCCCTACAATGAGCAGTTCTTC. The encoded protein is CASSFRDPYNEQFF.

V gene TRBV5-1 combines with J gene TRBJ2-7, with TRBD2 identical over 15 bases. The CDR3 contains 17 residues. CDR1 is SGHRS and CDR2 is YFSETQ in the germline V gene. Trimming at V came to 4 bases and at J to 5 bases, leaving 10 bases not matched to a gene. The CDR3 loop reads CASSRGLAGGLWDEQYF. In DNA, the CDR3 is TGCGCCAGCAGCAGGGGACTAGCGGGGGGCCTGTGGGACGAGCAGTACTTC.